These T cell receptor beta chains were read from a single sample in a study of cytomegalovirus exposure and HLA in healthy donors. TCRdb's copy holds only in-frame clones and misses some; the assay was immunoSEQ multiplex PCR. The sample includes about 160,000 clones, roughly 76% of them seen just once. The sample taken for sequencing was PBMCs. The origin of the receptors is a woman aged 45-65 years in good health and CMV-seronegative. Both conserved end residues are part of each CDR3. The D gene is left open where the match is weak. The size field is filled for only some rows; it gives once, few, many or a size class.

D	V	J	size	CDR3	DNA
TRBD1	TRBV19	TRBJ1-1	NA	CASSTDRGGTAFF	TGTGCCAGTAGTACGGACAGGGGAGGGACGGCTTTCTTT
TRBD1	TRBV7-9	TRBJ2-3	once	CTRSRQGASTDTQYF	TGTACCAGGAGCAGACAGGGGGCTTCTACAGATACGCAGTATTTT
NA	TRBV6-5	TRBJ2-7	NA	CASSYGREEAYEQYF	TGTGCCAGCAGTTATGGGCGGGAAGAGGCCTACGAGCAGTACTTC
NA	TRBV25-1	TRBJ2-7	NA	CASSEGGLNYEQYF	TGTGCCAGCAGTGAAGGGGGCCTAAACTACGAGCAGTACTTC
NA	TRBV18	TRBJ1-6	NA	CASSPNVLQVNSPLHF	TGTGCCAGCTCACCAAACGTGTTACAGGTCAATTCACCCCTCCACTTT
TRBD1	TRBV9	TRBJ2-7	NA	CASSVDGGTGSYEQYF	TGTGCCAGCAGCGTAGACGGCGGGACAGGGAGCTACGAGCAGTACTTC
TRBD2	TRBV10-2	TRBJ2-1	NA	CASSDCGRCHNEQFF	TGCGCCAGCAGTGATTGCGGGAGGTGCCACAATGAGCAGTTCTTC
NA	TRBV5-4	TRBJ2-5	NA	CASTEVGGTSCEQYF	TGTGCCAGCACTGAGGTGGGAGGTACGTCCTGTGAGCAGTACTTC
NA	TRBV5-1	TRBJ2-5	NA	CASSLVSNQETQYF	TGCGCCAGCAGCTTGGTTTCCAACCAAGAGACCCAGTACTTC
NA	TRBV7-9	TRBJ1-5	NA	CASSLDGNQPQHF	TGTGCCAGCAGCCTCGACGGGAATCAGCCCCAGCATTTT
NA	TRBV6-5	TRBJ2-3	NA	CASSPRGADTQYF	TGTGCCAGCAGCCCCAGGGGCGCAGATACGCAGTATTTT
TRBD2	TRBV7-9	TRBJ2-5	NA	CSSSRRLAGGLEETQYF	TGTTCCAGCAGCCGTCGACTAGCGGGGGGGCTAGAAGAGACCCAGTACTTC
TRBD2	TRBV5-6	TRBJ2-5	NA	CASSSAGRETQYF	TGTGCCAGCAGCTCAGCGGGGAGGGAGACCCAGTACTTC
TRBD1	TRBV9	TRBJ2-1	NA	CASSDYRGSYNEQFF	TGTGCCAGCAGCGATTACAGGGGGTCCTACAATGAGCAGTTCTTC
NA	TRBV7-9	TRBJ2-5	once	CASTKERSRETQYF	TGTGCCAGCACCAAGGAGCGGTCCCGTGAGACCCAGTACTTC
NA	TRBV5-6	TRBJ2-2	NA	CASSLGLTGTGELFF	TGTGCCAGCAGCTTGGGTCTGACGGGGACCGGGGAGCTGTTTTTT
TRBD2	TRBV5-1	TRBJ2-3	NA	CASRLIPTSGGTQYF	TGCGCCAGCCGCCTGATCCCGACTAGCGGGGGTACGCAGTATTTT
NA	TRBV2	TRBJ1-3	NA	CASSSDTVFSGNTIYF	TGTGCCAGCAGTTCGGACACGGTCTTTTCAGGAAACACCATATATTTT
NA	TRBV2	TRBJ2-1	NA	CASELQGYNEQFF	TGTGCCAGTGAGCTTCAGGGATACAATGAGCAGTTCTTC
NA	TRBV2	TRBJ2-7	NA	CARQATPQSSYEQYF	TGTGCCCGTCAGGCGACACCTCAGAGCTCCTACGAGCAGTACTTC
NA	TRBV18	TRBJ2-5	NA	CASSPTVSQETQYF	TGTGCCAGCTCACCAACGGTCTCCCAAGAGACCCAGTACTTC
NA	TRBV7-2	TRBJ2-2	NA	CASSTDWGLGDSVDGELFF	TGTGCCAGCAGCACCGATTGGGGCTTAGGGGACTCGGTGGACGGGGAGCTGTTTTTT
TRBD1	TRBV7-9	TRBJ2-5	NA	CASSLRAGGFDF	TGTGCCAGCAGCTTACGGGCAGGGGGTTTCGACTTC
NA	TRBV9	TRBJ1-2	NA	CASSGIRTANYGYTF	TGTGCCAGCAGCGGAATTCGGACAGCTAACTATGGCTACACCTTC
NA	TRBV11-2	TRBJ2-1	few	CASSRGSYNEQFF	TGTGCCAGCAGCCGTGGCAGCTACAATGAGCAGTTCTTC
TRBD2	TRBV5-4	TRBJ2-1	NA	CATGGSGSYNEQFF	TGTGCCACGGGGGGGAGCGGGAGCTACAATGAGCAGTTCTTC
TRBD2	TRBV5-4	TRBJ2-3	NA	CASSSRTSGSTDTQYF	TGTGCCAGCAGCTCGCGGACTAGCGGGAGTACAGATACGCAGTATTTT
NA	TRBV6-1	TRBJ1-2	NA	CASRSTGPGYTF	TGTGCCAGCAGATCGACAGGTCCTGGCTACACCTTC
TRBD2	TRBV28	TRBJ2-1	NA	CASSSVGGEPYNEQFF	TGTGCCAGCAGTTCCGTGGGAGGGGAGCCATACAATGAGCAGTTCTTC
TRBD2	TRBV5-6	TRBJ2-7	NA	CASSHFGRESYEQYF	TGTGCCAGCAGCCACTTCGGGAGGGAATCGTACGAGCAGTACTTC
NA	TRBV5-6	TRBJ2-3	NA	CASSRLGTDTQYF	TGTGCCAGCAGCCGTCTAGGAACAGATACGCAGTATTTT
NA	TRBV6-1	TRBJ2-1	NA	CASSDQGARSVEQFF	TGTGCCAGCAGTGACCAAGGGGCCCGGTCGGTTGAGCAGTTCTTC
TRBD1	TRBV6-6	TRBJ2-7	few	CASSSGQGLPPYEQYF	TGTGCCAGCAGCTCAGGACAGGGACTCCCTCCCTACGAGCAGTACTTC
NA	TRBV6-6	TRBJ1-2	NA	CASITGIHGYTF	TGTGCCAGCATAACGGGTATCCATGGCTACACCTTC
NA	TRBV11-1	TRBJ2-1	few	CASRQGVEQFF	TGTGCCAGCAGGCAGGGTGTTGAGCAGTTCTTC
NA	TRBV5-4	TRBJ2-2	once	CASSRLGEDTGELFF	TGTGCCAGCAGCCGACTGGGGGAGGACACCGGGGAGCTGTTTTTT
NA	TRBV5-4	TRBJ2-2	few	CASSSDTTGGELFF	TGTGCCAGCAGCTCGGACACAACAGGAGGGGAGCTGTTTTTT
TRBD1	TRBV10-3	TRBJ2-1	NA	CAINYQGAGNEQFF	TGTGCCATCAATTATCAGGGGGCGGGCAATGAGCAGTTCTTC
NA	TRBV2	TRBJ1-1	NA	CASVMGQGGHAFF	TGTGCCAGCGTGATGGGGCAGGGTGGACACGCTTTCTTT
TRBD1	TRBV7-6	TRBJ1-1	NA	CASSLDRGTEAFF	TGTGCCAGCAGCCTCGACAGGGGGACTGAAGCTTTCTTT
NA	TRBV9	TRBJ1-1	NA	CASSVEGVNTEAFF	TGTGCCAGCAGCGTAGAAGGGGTGAACACTGAAGCTTTCTTT
NA	TRBV4-3	TRBJ2-1	NA	CASSQVKGAGGYNEQFF	TGCGCCAGCAGCCAAGTAAAGGGGGCGGGGGGATACAATGAGCAGTTCTTC
TRBD1	TRBV5-6	TRBJ1-2	once	CASSRTGNYGYTF	TGTGCCAGCAGCAGGACAGGGAACTATGGCTACACCTTC
TRBD1	TRBV6-1	TRBJ1-1	NA	CASSEIRDRGLAFF	TGTGCCAGCAGTGAAATTCGGGACAGGGGGCTAGCTTTCTTT
TRBD2	TRBV7-7	TRBJ2-1	NA	CASSPRTSGGGNEQFF	TGTGCCAGCAGCCCCCGGACTAGCGGGGGAGGCAATGAGCAGTTCTTC
TRBD2	TRBV7-8	TRBJ2-3	NA	CASSLTSGGIADTQYF	TGTGCCAGCAGCTTAACTAGCGGGGGGATAGCAGATACGCAGTATTTT
NA	TRBV6-5	TRBJ1-2	few	CASSYSGSPTFYGYTF	TGTGCCAGCAGTTACTCGGGGAGCCCCACTTTCTATGGCTACACCTTC
NA	TRBV5-6	TRBJ2-7	NA	CASSLGGGYEQYF	TGTGCCAGCAGCTTAGGGGGGGGGTACGAGCAGTACTTC
TRBD1	TRBV7-9	TRBJ2-7	NA	CASSSPGPGGEQYF	TGTGCCAGCAGCTCCCCCGGTCCAGGGGGAGAGCAGTACTTC
NA	TRBV27	TRBJ1-1	NA	CASQGNTEAFF	TGTGCCAGCCAGGGGAACACTGAAGCTTTCTTT
TRBD1	TRBV29-1	TRBJ1-2	NA	CSGRQGVNYGYTF	TGCAGCGGTAGACAGGGCGTTAACTATGGCTACACCTTC
TRBD1	TRBV5-1	TRBJ1-1	NA	CASSLQGTLNTEAFF	TGCGCCAGCAGCTTACAGGGGACCCTGAACACTGAAGCTTTCTTT
TRBD1	TRBV6-6	TRBJ1-4	NA	CASYPGDRVEKLFF	TGTGCCAGCTACCCCGGGGACAGGGTCGAAAAACTGTTTTTT
TRBD1	TRBV19	TRBJ2-7	NA	CASSHGTAYEQYF	TGTGCCAGTAGTCACGGGACAGCCTACGAGCAGTACTTC
TRBD1	TRBV9	TRBJ1-3	NA	CASSRGTGTGNTIYF	TGTGCCAGCAGCCGAGGGACAGGGACTGGAAACACCATATATTTT
NA	TRBV4-2	TRBJ1-4	NA	CASSQVDSPTNEKLFF	TGTGCCAGCAGCCAGGTAGACTCCCCAACTAATGAAAAACTGTTTTTT
TRBD2	TRBV7-9	TRBJ2-1	once	CASSFIAGTDNEQFF	TGTGCCAGCAGCTTTATAGCGGGAACGGACAATGAGCAGTTCTTC
NA	TRBV5-6	TRBJ2-1	NA	CASANPQNNEQFF	TGTGCCAGCGCGAACCCCCAAAACAATGAGCAGTTCTTC